A selection of T cell receptor beta chains follows, all from one sample in a study of cytomegalovirus exposure and HLA in healthy donors. Profiling relied on immunoSEQ multiplex PCR, and the TCRdb table lists in-frame clones only, not all of them. Here the sample spans 90,000 to 110,000 clones, 83% being singletons. The sequenced sample consisted of PBMCs. These receptors were obtained from a man between 18 and 29 years old in good health and CMV-seronegative. Each CDR3 is given with its conserved first and last residue. The D gene is left open where the match is weak. Only part of the rows carry a size: once, few, many, or a class if the clone is expanded.

v_gene	abundance	len	j_gene	d_gene	CDR3nt	CDR3aa
TRBV2	NA	14	TRBJ2-7	NA	TGTGCCAGCAGCAGCGGGCAGCTTAACTACGAGCAGTACTTC	CASSSGQLNYEQYF
TRBV11-3	NA	15	TRBJ1-5	TRBD1	TGTGCCAGCAGCCCCGGGACAGGGGGGATCCAGCCCCAGCATTTT	CASSPGTGGIQPQHF
TRBV10-1	NA	14	TRBJ2-5	NA	TGCGCCAGCAGTGAGTCGTTAGCAAGAGAGACCCAGTACTTC	CASSESLARETQYF
TRBV5-4	NA	12	TRBJ2-7	NA	TGTGCCAGCAGCTCGACTCATTACGAGCAGTACTTC	CASSSTHYEQYF
TRBV27	once	13	TRBJ2-7	NA	TGTGCCAGCAGTAGGCAGGGATCCTACGAGCAGTACTTC	CASSRQGSYEQYF
TRBV6-4	few	17	TRBJ2-1	TRBD2	TGTGCCAGCAGTCAGACTAGCGGGAGTAGCGTTTTGAATGAGCAGTTCTTC	CASSQTSGSSVLNEQFF
TRBV29-1	NA	14	TRBJ2-1	TRBD2	TGCAGCGTTGTAGGCGGGAGGGCCTACAATGAGCAGTTCTTC	CSVVGGRAYNEQFF
TRBV7-2	NA	16	TRBJ2-4	TRBD2	TGTGCCAGCAGCTTAGCGGGACTAGCGGCCAAAAACATTCAGTACTTC	CASSLAGLAAKNIQYF
TRBV27	NA	16	TRBJ1-1	NA	TGTGCCAGCAGTTTAGGGGCAGGGATGAGCAACACTGAAGCTTTCTTT	CASSLGAGMSNTEAFF
TRBV6-5	NA	13	TRBJ2-3	TRBD2	TGTGCCACCGGACTAGGCGGCACAGATACGCAGTATTTT	CATGLGGTDTQYF
TRBV6-1	NA	15	TRBJ2-7	TRBD1	TGTGCCAGCAGCCCGGGACAGGTTATCTCCTACGAGCAGTACTTC	CASSPGQVISYEQYF
TRBV6-4	NA	16	TRBJ1-1	NA	TGTGCCAGCAGACAGGCACGGAAGGCGGGGGGCACTGAAGCTTTCTTT	CASRQARKAGGTEAFF
TRBV18	NA	16	TRBJ1-1	NA	TGTGCCAGCTCACCATGGGGGGTAGACGATTCTGGTGAAGCTTTCTTT	CASSPWGVDDSGEAFF
TRBV7-2	NA	13	TRBJ1-2	TRBD1	TGTGCCAGCAGCCTTCAACAGGGGGATGGCTACACCTTC	CASSLQQGDGYTF
TRBV4-3	NA	19	TRBJ2-3	TRBD2	TGCGCCAGCAGCCTCGGAATGGTTGAGTCGGGAGGGCCTCTCTATACGCAGTATTTT	CASSLGMVESGGPLYTQYF
TRBV15	NA	14	TRBJ2-7	TRBD2	TGTGCCACCAGCAGAGAGGCTAGCGGCTACGAGCAGTACTTC	CATSREASGYEQYF
TRBV9	NA	18	TRBJ2-3	TRBD2	TGTGCCAGCAGCGTAGTTCCTAGCGGGACTCCTAGCACAGATACGCAGTATTTT	CASSVVPSGTPSTDTQYF
TRBV19	NA	16	TRBJ1-4	NA	TGTGCCAGTAGTATAATATCCCGGGGGGATGATGAAAAACTGTTTTTT	CASSIISRGDDEKLFF
TRBV7-3	NA	15	TRBJ2-2	TRBD2	TGTGCCAGCAGGAGGACTAGCGGAAACACCGGGGAGCTGTTTTTT	CASRRTSGNTGELFF
TRBV7-9	NA	16	TRBJ2-2	TRBD2	TGTGCCAGCAGCTCGGGACTAGCGGGAGGTCTCGGGGAGCTGTTTTTT	CASSSGLAGGLGELFF
TRBV6-6	NA	11	TRBJ2-7	NA	TGTGCCAGCAGACAGGGCGGCGAGCAGTACTTC	CASRQGGEQYF
TRBV5-6	NA	16	TRBJ2-3	TRBD1	TGTGCCAGCAGCTTGGACGTACAGGGGGCCACAGATACGCAGTATTTT	CASSLDVQGATDTQYF
TRBV30	NA	13	TRBJ1-1	NA	TGTGCCTGGAGAGATCCAGGGCGCACTGAAGCTTTCTTT	CAWRDPGRTEAFF
TRBV6-1	few	15	TRBJ2-7	TRBD2	TGTGCCAGCAGAGGACTAGCGGGAGGGCCCTACGAGCAGTACTTC	CASRGLAGGPYEQYF
TRBV29-1	NA	13	TRBJ2-7	NA	TGCAGCGTTGTTAGTCAGAGGAAGGGGGTGCAGTACTTC	CSVVSQRKGVQYF
TRBV9	NA	17	TRBJ2-6	TRBD1	TGTGCCAGCACCCTAAGGACAGGGGGCTCTGGGGCCAACGTCCTGACTTTC	CASTLRTGGSGANVLTF
TRBV15	NA	15	TRBJ1-1	NA	TGTGCCACCAGGCCCGGGTTAGGGGTGAACACTGAAGCTTTCTTT	CATRPGLGVNTEAFF
TRBV6-5	once	15	TRBJ1-2	NA	TGTGCCAGCAGCCCCACCCAAATCGGGGTAGGTGGCTACACCTTC	CASSPTQIGVGGYTF
TRBV9	NA	12	TRBJ1-1	NA	TGTGCCAGCAGCAAAGCTGAGCGGGAAGCTTTCTTT	CASSKAEREAFF
TRBV5-4	NA	14	TRBJ1-2	TRBD1	TGTGCCAGCAGCCCGATGACAGGGAACTATGGCTACACCTTC	CASSPMTGNYGYTF
TRBV19	NA	14	TRBJ2-7	TRBD1	TGTGCCAGTAGAGACAGGGTCCCACGAAACGAGCAGTACTTC	CASRDRVPRNEQYF
TRBV7-3	NA	16	TRBJ1-2	NA	TGTGCCAGCAGCTGGAGACTTCTCGACAGGAGAGATGGCTACACCTTC	CASSWRLLDRRDGYTF
TRBV28	NA	15	TRBJ2-1	NA	TGTGCCAGCAGGAAATGGGGGGAGAGGTACAATGAGCAGTTCTTC	CASRKWGERYNEQFF
TRBV5-1	few	13	TRBJ2-1	NA	TGCGCCAGCAGCTCCAACAGGGAGGGTGAGCAGTTCTTC	CASSSNREGEQFF
TRBV7-8	NA	15	TRBJ2-5	NA	TGTGCCAGCAGCTTATCTCGGACTTTAATGGAGACCCAGTACTTC	CASSLSRTLMETQYF
TRBV29-1	NA	13	TRBJ2-7	NA	TGCAGCGTTGGTTCGGGAGAGGACGCCGAGCAGTACTTC	CSVGSGEDAEQYF
TRBV19	few	14	TRBJ1-4	TRBD1	TGTGCCAGTAGTCCGACAGGGGGTGGGGAAAAACTGTTTTTT	CASSPTGGGEKLFF
TRBV6-1	once	12	TRBJ1-2	NA	TGTGCCAGCAGTCGACTATCTTATGGCTACACCTTC	CASSRLSYGYTF
TRBV6-5	NA	14	TRBJ2-7	TRBD1	TGTGCCAGCAGTGATGGGACAGGAAGTGACGAGCAGTACTTC	CASSDGTGSDEQYF
TRBV9	once	14	TRBJ1-1	TRBD1	TGTGCCAGCAGTGGGGGACAGGGGAGCGCGGAAGCTTTCTTT	CASSGGQGSAEAFF
TRBV10-3	few	14	TRBJ1-4	TRBD1	TGTGCCATCAGTGAGGGATACAGGGGGGAAAAACTGTTTTTT	CAISEGYRGEKLFF
TRBV5-6	few	12	TRBJ2-7	NA	TGTGCCAGCAGTTTGACCAGCTACGAGCAGTACTTC	CASSLTSYEQYF
TRBV4-2	NA	16	TRBJ2-2	TRBD1	TGTGCCAGCAGCCAAGATAGGACAGGGAAGGCCGGGGAGCTGTTTTTT	CASSQDRTGKAGELFF
TRBV7-2	NA	16	TRBJ2-2	TRBD2	TGTGCCAGCAGCTCCGGACTAGCGGGTCCCACCGGGGAGCTGTTTTTT	CASSSGLAGPTGELFF
TRBV30	NA	15	TRBJ1-6	TRBD1	TGTGCCTGGACCCCCCGGGGACAGGGGCATTCACCCCTCCACTTT	CAWTPRGQGHSPLHF
TRBV27	NA	12	TRBJ2-7	NA	TGTGCCAGCAGCCCGACTGGCTACGAGCAGTACTTC	CASSPTGYEQYF
TRBV27	NA	15	TRBJ1-5	TRBD1	TGTGCCAGCAGGCCCCGACAGGGCTTCATTCAGCCCCAGCATTTT	CASRPRQGFIQPQHF
TRBV7-9	few	14	TRBJ2-7	TRBD1	TGTGCCAGCAGCCCAGGGGGACAGACCTACGAGCAGTACTTC	CASSPGGQTYEQYF
TRBV7-3	NA	14	TRBJ2-3	TRBD2	TGTGCCAGCAGCACGGGACTAGCGGGAGATACGCAGTATTTT	CASSTGLAGDTQYF
TRBV7-2	NA	15	TRBJ1-2	TRBD1	TGTGCCAGCAGCATGGTAGGGGGCGCCCCCTTTGGCTACACCTTC	CASSMVGGAPFGYTF
TRBV7-3	NA	15	TRBJ2-7	TRBD2	TGTGCCAGCAGCTTAGTGTCTCTAGCGGGTCACGAGCAGTACTTC	CASSLVSLAGHEQYF
TRBV7-8	NA	16	TRBJ2-7	TRBD2	TGTGCCAGCAGCGGAGGACTAGCGGGAGTAATGAACGAGCAGTACTTC	CASSGGLAGVMNEQYF
TRBV28	NA	14	TRBJ2-7	NA	TGTGCCAGCCGTTCAGGAGGTTCCTCCTACGAGCAGTACTTC	CASRSGGSSYEQYF
TRBV6-6	NA	11	TRBJ2-5	NA	TGTGCCAGCACTCACGGGGAGACCCAGTACTTC	CASTHGETQYF
TRBV19	NA	13	TRBJ1-1	NA	TGTGCCGGAAAGGGGGACACGAACACTGAAGCTTTCTTT	CAGKGDTNTEAFF